This entry features one T cell receptor (beta chain) sequence. These data belong to a study of T cells in tumors after PD-1 blockade. Overall study: Patients had no prior checkpoint blockade, systemic immunosuppressants, or anti-cancer therapy within 4 weeks. Peripheral blood samples averaged 36,536 unique clonotypes and about 110,000 templates. A subset received ongoing vismodegib 150 mg daily alongside anti-PD-1 therapy.

TCRdb's copy holds only in-frame clones and misses some; the assay was immunoSEQ multiplex PCR. The data show about 15,000 clones, roughly 80% seen once. Trimming removed 0 bases at V and 4 bases at J, with 19 bases between. The CDR3 is made up of 18 amino acids. The germline V gene encodes CDR1 SGHRS and CDR2 YFSETQ. The source is a human donor with basal cell carcinoma. V gene TRBV5-1 combines with J gene TRBJ2-2; D unresolved. The sample consisted of PBMCs, taken after anti-PD-1 treatment. The CDR3 nucleotides are TGCGCCAGCAGCTTGGCCTTCAGAACGACTTTAGTCACCGGGGAGCTGTTTTTT. Protein product: CASSLAFRTTLVTGELFF. The entire variable domain, with the rest obtained from reference TRBV5-1 and TRBJ2-2, is as follows: KAGVTQTPRYLIKTRGQQVTLSCSPISGHRSVSWYQQTPGQGLQFLFEYFSETQRNKGNFPGRFSGRQFSNSRSEMNVSTLELGDSALYLCASSLAFRTTLVTGELFFGEGSRLTVL.